This TCR beta chain emerged from a study of blood T cells in healthy people across ages. The extraction recovered at least 5 micrograms of total RNA per sample. Primers used in a second PCR of roughly 7 to 11 cycles were a sample-barcoded 5' primer and a J-beta primer mix. TCRdb called the 5' RACE reads again in MiXCR, with one record for every CDR3 protein. The sample holds about 1,800,000 distinct CDR3 sequences, under 30% seen once. The germline V and J ends were trimmed by 7 bases and 1 base, with 10 bases remaining between them. The CDR3 consists of 13 residues. Germline CDR1 and CDR2: ENHRY and SYGVKD.

The V gene is TRBV10-3, the J gene TRBJ1-2, with D perhaps TRBD1 (5 bases). Sequenced input: blood. The TCR was taken from a woman aged 25-40 years in good health. CDR3 bases: TGTGCCATCACCGGGACCATTAACTATGGCTACACCTTC. Protein: CAITGTINYGYTF.